The 18 T cell receptor beta chains in this list originate from one sample, sequenced in a study of T-cell memory formation after mild COVID-19. MiXCR was run by TCRdb on the 5' RACE reads, yielding one entry per CDR3 protein. Among 400,000 to 500,000 distinct CDR3 sequences listed, 15% to 20% were seen once. Sequencing used PBMCs or a T cell subset sorted from them (not recorded which). The origin of the receptors is an adult woman who had mild COVID-19 (a few samples of this study predate the infection). Cell type and time point are not known.

J is TRBJ2-3 and V is TRBV6-1; D ambiguous. Trimming removed 8 bases at V and 1 base at J, with 10 bases between. The length of the CDR3 is 13 residues. Germline CDR1 and CDR2: MNHNS and SASEGT. CDR3 region: CASFSLGTDTQYF. The CDR3 bases are TGTGCCAGCTTTAGCTTGGGCACAGATACGCAGTATTTT.

This clonotype was seen many times. The rearrangement joins TRBV5-1 to TRBJ2-7; D is unresolved. Germline-derived CDR1 and CDR2 are SGHRS and YFSETQ. The CDR3 is made up of 14 amino acids. Deletions cut 0 bases from V and 0 bases from J, with 7 bases between. DNA for the CDR3: TGCGCCAGCAGCTTGGGATCCAGCTCCTACGAGCAGTACTTC. Its translation: CASSLGSSSYEQYF.

This clonotype occurred a few times. V gene TRBV7-2 combines with J gene TRBJ2-1, with TRBD2 as a possible D gene (5 bases). The V gene's germline CDR1 is SGHTA and CDR2 FQGNSA. The CDR3 covers 13 residues. V lost 5 bases, J lost 8 bases, and 13 bases lay in between. CDR3 amino acids: CASSRPGWDEQFF. The DNA of the CDR3 is TGTGCCAGCAGCCGGCCGGGATGGGATGAGCAGTTCTTC.

The chain has TRBV6-6 and TRBJ1-5; D ambiguous. The CDR3 length is 14 residues. The germline CDR1 and CDR2 sequences are MNHNY and SVGAGI (reference sequence). V was cut by 0 bases and J by 2 bases, with 5 bases left in between. CDR3 in amino acids: CASSYSRGNQPQHF. CDR3 coding DNA: TGTGCCAGCAGTTACTCTCGGGGCAATCAGCCCCAGCATTTT.

The gene calls are TRBV6-6 and TRBJ2-6; D possibly corresponds to TRBD2 (6 bases). V gave up 5 bases and J gave up 1 base, with 24 bases separating them. Germline V lookup: CDR1 MNHNY, CDR2 SVGAGI (reference sequence). The CDR3 runs to 20 residues. The CDR3 sequence is CASSLGRSAKVGSGANVLTF. Here the CDR3 DNA reads TGTGCCAGCAGTCTAGGGAGGAGCGCCAAGGTCGGGTCTGGGGCCAACGTCCTGACTTTC.

The sample holds many counts of this clonotype. This chain uses TRBV12-3 or TRBV12-4 with TRBJ1-4; D might be TRBD1 (5 bases). The V end was cut by 6 bases, the J end by 6 bases, with 23 bases between. This CDR3 is 17 amino acids long. The CDR3 DNA follows: TGTGCCAGCAGCTGGCAGGGTATTCAGGTTCGGGATGAAAAACTGTTTTTT. Amino acid sequence: CASSWQGIQVRDEKLFF.

This clonotype was counted a few times. The chain links TRBV5-5 to TRBJ1-2, with D tentatively TRBD1 (5 bases). Germline loops: CDR1 SGHKS, CDR2 YYEKEE (reference sequence). The CDR3 is 13 residues long. The V end was cut by 0 bases, the J end by 8 bases, with 11 bases between. For the CDR3, the DNA is TGTGCCAGCAGCTTGGGCCAGGGTCAGGGCTACACCTTC. This codes for CASSLGQGQGYTF.

This clonotype was seen only a few times. V is TRBV29-1 and J is TRBJ1-1, with no clear D. Germline assignment: CDR1 SQVTM and CDR2 ANQGSEA. Deletions cut 2 bases from V and 9 bases from J, with 13 bases between. The CDR3 runs to 12 residues. CDR3 in amino acids: CSVERTAPQAFF. The CDR3 DNA follows: TGCAGCGTTGAAAGGACTGCGCCGCAAGCTTTCTTT.

At least ten counts were recorded for this clonotype. The gene calls are TRBV5-1 and TRBJ2-6; unclear D gene. CDR1 and CDR2 from the germline V gene are SGHRS and YFSETQ. The length of the CDR3 is 16 residues. Between the trimmed V and J ends, which lost 4 bases and 0 bases, there was a span of 11 bases. The CDR3 region is CASSLAQVSGANVLTF. In DNA form, the CDR3 reads TGCGCCAGCAGCCTCGCTCAGGTCTCTGGGGCCAACGTCCTGACTTTC.

The chain has TRBV12-3 or TRBV12-4 and TRBJ1-2; unclear D gene. The V and J ends lost 2 bases and 9 bases respectively, with 13 bases between them. This CDR3 has 13 amino acids. The CDR3 region has the DNA TGTGCCAGCAGTTTACGGGATTCGGGCCGCTACACCTTC. Translating gives CASSLRDSGRYTF.

The gene calls are TRBV3-1 and TRBJ2-1; 16 bases are a match to TRBD2. The J segment lost 2 bases and the V segment lost 3 bases, leaving 7 bases of the junction unmatched. Germline V gene data show CDR1 as LGHDT and CDR2 as YNNKEL (reference sequence). The CDR3 extends over 19 amino acids. CDR3 in amino acids: CASSQGLAGGPSPYNEQFF. Here the CDR3 DNA reads TGTGCCAGCAGCCAGGGACTAGCGGGGGGGCCTAGCCCCTACAATGAGCAGTTCTTC.

The V and J genes are TRBV7-2 and TRBJ1-2; tentatively, D is TRBD1 (5 bases). The germline V and J ends were trimmed by 5 bases and 3 bases, with 16 bases remaining between them. This CDR3 spans 15 amino acids. Germline values: CDR1 SGHTA, CDR2 FQGNSA. CDR3 bases: TGTGCCAGCAGCCCACTGCGGGGGGAGGACTATGGCTACACCTTC. Amino acids: CASSPLRGEDYGYTF.

The chain joins TRBV11-3 to TRBJ2-7; D is unresolved. The CDR3 runs to 16 residues. Trimming removed 0 bases from V and 4 bases from J, with 16 bases in between. CDR1 and CDR2 (germline): SGHNT, YENEEA. The CDR3 is CASSLDRYRHPYEQYF. The CDR3 DNA follows: TGTGCCAGCAGCTTAGATCGGTATAGGCACCCTTACGAGCAGTACTTC.

The chain employs TRBV4-1 and TRBJ1-5; 9 nucleotides line up with TRBD1. Germline CDR1 reads MGHRA; CDR2 reads YSYEKL. V shed 0 bases and J 5 bases; nucleotides not matched to a gene: 8. This CDR3 is 17 amino acids long. The CDR3 DNA sequence: TGCGCCAGCAGCCAAGATGACCCACAGGGGGCCGATCAGCCCCAGCATTTT. Protein sequence: CASSQDDPQGADQPQHF.

Only a few counts were recorded for this clonotype. This chain uses TRBV11-2 with TRBJ2-1, with D maybe TRBD2 (6 bases). Trimming left V 1 base short and J 12 bases short, with 16 bases between. Germline assignment: CDR1 SGHAT and CDR2 FQNNGV. The CDR3 sequence is 14 residues long. This CDR3 is CASSLAPPRGWQFF. CDR3 bases: TGTGCCAGCAGCTTAGCCCCCCCCCGGGGGTGGCAGTTCTTC.

The J gene is TRBJ1-5, the V gene TRBV6-5; D gene unclear. The germline V and J ends were trimmed by 8 bases and 10 bases, with 18 bases remaining between them. Looked up from germline, CDR1 is MNHEY and CDR2 is SVGAGI. This CDR3 contains 13 residues. CDR3 in DNA: TGTGCCAGCTCTGTCCGCGAGGGCGACCCCCAGCATTTT. Amino acid sequence: CASSVREGDPQHF.

This clonotype was picked up a small number of times. The J gene is TRBJ2-7, the V gene TRBV12-3 or TRBV12-4; 10 bases line up with TRBD2. CDR3 length: 15 residues. The junction had 5 bases not matched to a gene; V was cut back by 2 bases and J by 4 bases. This CDR3 reads CASSLISGGSYEQYF. Here the CDR3 DNA reads TGTGCCAGCAGTTTAATTAGCGGGGGGTCGTACGAGCAGTACTTC.

This clonotype came up a few times. V gene TRBV10-3 combines with J gene TRBJ2-5, with D hard to call. The CDR3 loop spans 11 amino acids. The germline V and J ends were trimmed by 5 bases and 4 bases, with 5 bases remaining between them. CDR1 and CDR2 from the germline V gene are ENHRY and SYGVKD. CDR3 nucleotides: TGTGCCATCAGTTTGGGAGAGACCCAGTACTTC. Its protein product is CAISLGETQYF.